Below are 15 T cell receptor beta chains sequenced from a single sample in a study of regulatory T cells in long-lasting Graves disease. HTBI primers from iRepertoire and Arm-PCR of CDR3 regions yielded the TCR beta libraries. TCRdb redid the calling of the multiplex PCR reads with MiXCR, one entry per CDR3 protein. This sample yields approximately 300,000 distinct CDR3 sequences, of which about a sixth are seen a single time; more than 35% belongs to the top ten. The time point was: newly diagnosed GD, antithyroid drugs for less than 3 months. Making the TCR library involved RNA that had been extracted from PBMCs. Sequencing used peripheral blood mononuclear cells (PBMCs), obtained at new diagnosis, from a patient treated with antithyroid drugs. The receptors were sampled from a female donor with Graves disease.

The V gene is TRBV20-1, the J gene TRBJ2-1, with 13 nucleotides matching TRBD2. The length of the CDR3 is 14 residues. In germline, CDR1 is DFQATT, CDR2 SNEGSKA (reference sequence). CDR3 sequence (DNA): TGCGCCCTAAGTGGACTAGCGGGAGTTGATGAGCAGTTCTTC. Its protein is CALSGLAGVDEQFF.

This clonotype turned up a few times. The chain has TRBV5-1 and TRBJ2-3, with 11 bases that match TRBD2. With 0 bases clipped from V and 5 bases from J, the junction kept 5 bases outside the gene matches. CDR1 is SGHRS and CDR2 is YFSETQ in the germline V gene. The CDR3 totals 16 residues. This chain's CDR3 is CASSLVLAGAQDTQYF. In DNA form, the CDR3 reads TGCGCCAGCAGCTTGGTACTAGCGGGAGCCCAAGATACGCAGTATTTT.

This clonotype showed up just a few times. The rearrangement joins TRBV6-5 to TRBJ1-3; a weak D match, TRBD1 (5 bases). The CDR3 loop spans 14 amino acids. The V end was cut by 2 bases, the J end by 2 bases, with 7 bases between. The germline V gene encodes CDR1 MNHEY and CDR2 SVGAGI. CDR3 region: CASSYQGPGNTIYF. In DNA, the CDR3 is TGTGCCAGCAGTTACCAGGGCCCTGGAAACACCATATATTTT.

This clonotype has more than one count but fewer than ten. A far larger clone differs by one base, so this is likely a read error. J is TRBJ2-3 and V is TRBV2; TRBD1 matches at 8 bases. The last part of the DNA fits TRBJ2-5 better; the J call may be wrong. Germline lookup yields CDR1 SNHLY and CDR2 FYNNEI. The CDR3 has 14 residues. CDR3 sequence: CASTPDRGQEAQYF. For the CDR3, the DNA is TGTGCCAGCACGCCCGACAGGGGACAAGAGGCCCAGTACTTC.

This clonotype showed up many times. The CDR3 region has the DNA TGTGCCAGCTTCATCCCTGGGTCGAACACTGAAGCTTTCTTT. This codes for CASFIPGSNTEAFF. J is TRBJ1-1 and V is TRBV28; D unclear. Per germline, CDR1 MDHEN and CDR2 SYDVKM. V lost 8 bases and J 1 base, leaving 14 bases between the germline ends. The CDR3 covers 14 residues.

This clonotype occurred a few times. The CDR3 DNA reads TGTGCCAGCAGCCAAGATACGCGGGCAGAGACCCAGTACTTC. It yields the protein CASSQDTRAETQYF. The rearrangement uses TRBV3-1 and TRBJ2-5; D might be TRBD2 (5 bases). Trimming pared 0 bases from V and 4 bases from J, leaving 9 bases between. Germline CDR1 is LGHDT and CDR2 is YNNKEL (reference sequence). The CDR3 has 14 amino acids.

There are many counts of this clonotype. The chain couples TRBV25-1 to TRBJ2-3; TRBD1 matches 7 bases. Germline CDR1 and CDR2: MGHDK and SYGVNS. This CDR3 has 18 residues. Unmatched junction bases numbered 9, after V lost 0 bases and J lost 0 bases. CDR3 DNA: TGTGCCAGCAGTGAATATCCTCGAGGGGGCCCTAGCACAGATACGCAGTATTTT. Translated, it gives CASSEYPRGGPSTDTQYF.

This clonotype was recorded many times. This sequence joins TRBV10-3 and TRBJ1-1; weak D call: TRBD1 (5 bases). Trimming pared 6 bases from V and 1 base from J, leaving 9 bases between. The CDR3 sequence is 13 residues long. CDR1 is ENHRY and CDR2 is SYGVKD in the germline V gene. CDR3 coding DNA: TGTGCCATCAGGGACAAAACGAACACTGAAGCTTTCTTT. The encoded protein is CAIRDKTNTEAFF.

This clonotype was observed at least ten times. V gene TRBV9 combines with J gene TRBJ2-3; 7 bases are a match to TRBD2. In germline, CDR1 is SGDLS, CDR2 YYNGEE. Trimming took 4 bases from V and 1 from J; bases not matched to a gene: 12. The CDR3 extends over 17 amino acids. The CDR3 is CASSPPTGGPRTDTQYF. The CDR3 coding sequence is TGTGCCAGCAGCCCCCCGACGGGAGGCCCTCGCACAGATACGCAGTATTTT. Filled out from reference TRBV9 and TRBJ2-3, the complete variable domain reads DSGVTQTPKHLITATGQRVTLRCSPRSGDLSVYWYQQSLDQGLQFLIQYYNGEERAKGNILERFSAQQFPDLHSELNLSSLELGDSALYFCASSPPTGGPRTDTQYFGPGTRLTVL.

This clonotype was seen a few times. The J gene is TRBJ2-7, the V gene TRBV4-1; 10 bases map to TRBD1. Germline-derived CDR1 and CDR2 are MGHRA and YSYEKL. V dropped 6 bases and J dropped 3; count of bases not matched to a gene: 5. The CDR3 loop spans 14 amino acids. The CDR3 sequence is CASRETGGFYEQYF. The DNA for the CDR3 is TGCGCCAGCAGGGAGACAGGGGGCTTCTACGAGCAGTACTTC.

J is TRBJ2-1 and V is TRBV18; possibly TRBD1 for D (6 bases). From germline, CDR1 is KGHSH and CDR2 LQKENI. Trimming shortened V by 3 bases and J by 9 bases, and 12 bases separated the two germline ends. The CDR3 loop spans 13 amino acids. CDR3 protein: CASSPTGTSEQFF. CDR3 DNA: TGTGCCAGCTCACCTACCGGGACATCTGAGCAGTTCTTC.

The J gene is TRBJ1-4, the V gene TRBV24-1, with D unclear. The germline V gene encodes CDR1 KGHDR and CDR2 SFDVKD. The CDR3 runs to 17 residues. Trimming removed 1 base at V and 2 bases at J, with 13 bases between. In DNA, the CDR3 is TGTGCCACCAGTGATTTCCCGCCAGGAAGGACTAATGAAAAACTGTTTTTT. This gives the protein CATSDFPPGRTNEKLFF.

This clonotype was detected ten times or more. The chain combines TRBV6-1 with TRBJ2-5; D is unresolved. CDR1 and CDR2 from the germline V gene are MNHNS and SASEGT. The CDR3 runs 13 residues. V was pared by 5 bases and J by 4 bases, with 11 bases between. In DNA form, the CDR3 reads TGTGCCAGCAGTCGGACGGTAGGAGAGACCCAGTACTTC. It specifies CASSRTVGETQYF.

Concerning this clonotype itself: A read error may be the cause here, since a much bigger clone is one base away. The CDR3 sequence is CASSSTSGGNKQYF. The CDR3, as DNA: TGTGCCAGCAGTTCCACTAGCGGCGGCAACAAGCAGTACTTC. The rearrangement uses TRBV28 and TRBJ2-7; 8 bases match TRBD2. The CDR3 length is 14 residues. V lost 4 bases and J lost 8; bases outside the gene matches: 10. Per germline, CDR1 MDHEN and CDR2 SYDVKM.

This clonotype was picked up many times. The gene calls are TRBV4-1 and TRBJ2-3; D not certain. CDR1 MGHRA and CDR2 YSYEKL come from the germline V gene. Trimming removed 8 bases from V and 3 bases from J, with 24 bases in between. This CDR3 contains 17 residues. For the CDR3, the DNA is TGCGCCAGCCGCCGCGCTCCTTCGGGCCGGTCGACAGATACGCAGTATTTT. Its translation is CASRRAPSGRSTDTQYF.